The count of the clone carrying this T cell receptor (beta chain) is one. The DNA is omitted, as the CDR3 cannot be located on it reliably, and the CDR3 follows TCRdb's listing. The sample originates from a study of blood T cell repertoires in COVID-19. Per the original data handling: Amplification with reference gene primers provided the estimates of nucleated cell counts. TCRdb's table, derived via immunoSEQ multiplex PCR, lists solely in-frame clones and lacks some. V and J calls and clone size are given by that table; D and trimming were obtained from the DNA. The sample shows 260,000 or so clones, around 85% of them seen only once. A total of 15 residues make up the CDR3, ends included.

V usage is TRBV21-1 and J usage is TRBJ2-2; TRBD1 reflects the table's D call only, with no check against the DNA. TRBV21-1 is deemed a pseudogene. The receptor was derived from a woman aged 50 to 65 who had recovered from COVID-19. The sample taken for sequencing was PBMCs or T cells enriched from blood (not recorded which). The CDR3 sequence: CASSTWGTGNGELFF.